This TCR beta chain is from a study of blood T cell repertoires in COVID-19. Study summary: Acute-phase and convalescent COVID-19 samples originated in the United States, Italy and Spain.

Measured with immunoSEQ multiplex PCR; TCRdb has only the in-frame clones, and not every one. The sample lists approximately 25,000 clones, roughly four fifths occurring once. A Seattle source enrolled patients during active infection and followed them longitudinally. Trimming took 0 bases from V and 5 from J; bases not matched to a gene: 4. This CDR3 spans 15 amino acids. The germline CDR1 and CDR2 sequences are SGDLS and YYNGEE. V usage is TRBV9 and J usage is TRBJ2-2; 7 bases fit TRBD2. The sequencing input was peripheral blood. The source of this sequence is a woman in her 70s with COVID-19, enrolled during active disease. The CDR3 DNA reads as TGTGCCAGCAGCGTAGGTCTTAGCGGGACCGGGGAGCTGTTTTTT. Its protein is CASSVGLSGTGELFF. Full variable domain (missing parts from reference TRBV9 and TRBJ2-2): DSGVTQTPKHLITATGQRVTLRCSPRSGDLSVYWYQQSLDQGLQFLIQYYNGEERAKGNILERFSAQQFPDLHSELNLSSLELGDSALYFCASSVGLSGTGELFFGEGSRLTVL.